The 4 T cell receptor beta chains presented below share a single source sample, sequenced in a study of shared clonotypes between healthy human individuals. The table came from immunoSEQ multiplex PCR; TCRdb's copy has only in-frame clones and leaves some out. Here the sample spans about 1 million clones, 60% to 80% being singletons. The sample comprised memory CD4+ T cells sorted from blood. Subset denoted: CD45RA-negative fraction. The receptor set was obtained from a man aged 18 to 29 in good health.

The chain carries TRBV5-1 and TRBJ2-2; 9 nucleotides agree with TRBD2. J was trimmed by 0 bases and V by 3 bases; bases with no gene match: 6. Germline-derived CDR1 and CDR2 are SGHRS and YFSETQ. This CDR3 has 17 residues. The DNA for the CDR3 is TGCGCCAGCAGCTCCAGCGGGGGGCCTACGAACACCGGGGAGCTGTTTTTT. Its protein product is CASSSSGGPTNTGELFF.

Note on this clone: Other DNA sequences in the sample encode the same CDR3. V usage is TRBV6-1 and J usage is TRBJ1-3; D is ambiguous. The CDR3 runs to 14 residues. Trimming cost V 3 bases and J 0 bases, with 6 bases left between them. From germline, CDR1 is MNHNS and CDR2 SASEGT. This chain's CDR3 is CASSDGRSGNTIYF. In nucleotides, the CDR3 is TGTGCCAGCAGTGATGGGCGCTCTGGAAACACCATATATTTT.

This clone was found a few times. This chain's CDR3 is CASSSDRGAANYGYTF. CDR3 nucleotides: TGTGCCAGCAGTTCAGACAGGGGGGCGGCTAACTATGGCTACACCTTC. The chain has TRBV2 and TRBJ1-2; 9 bases align to TRBD1. The CDR3 extends over 16 amino acids. V shed 5 bases, J shed 0 bases, and the junction held 7 bases outside the gene matches. Germline V gives CDR1 SNHLY, CDR2 FYNNEI. Full variable domain (rest looked up from reference TRBV2 and TRBJ1-2): EPEVTQTPSHQVTQMGQEVILRCVPISNHLYFYWYRQILGQKVEFLVSFYNNEISEKSEIFDDQFSVERPDGSNFTLKIRSTKLEDSAMYFCASSSDRGAANYGYTFGSGTRLTVV.

The chain joins TRBV18 to TRBJ1-3; D is perhaps TRBD1 (5 bases). This CDR3 has 15 residues. V was shortened by 3 bases and J by 0 bases, with 9 bases between the two germline ends. Germline-derived CDR1 and CDR2 are KGHSH and LQKENI. In DNA, the CDR3 is TGTGCCAGCTCACCGGACATGAGCTCTGGAAACACCATATATTTT. Translating gives CASSPDMSSGNTIYF.